The 4 T cell receptor beta chains in this list originate from one sample, sequenced in a study of blood T cell repertoires in COVID-19. Profiled with immunoSEQ multiplex PCR; TCRdb holds only in-frame clones, not every one. In the table there are more than 300,000 clones, 85% to 90% of which are singletons. The sequenced sample consisted of PBMCs or T cells enriched from blood (not recorded which). Source of these receptors: a woman aged 18-29 years who had recovered from COVID-19.

As DNA, the CDR3 is TGCGCCAGCAGCCATGGGGGGGGGCGGCAGCCCCAGCATTTT. Translating gives CASSHGGGRQPQHF. V is TRBV4-1 and J is TRBJ1-5, with D maybe TRBD1 (6 bases). The V and J ends lost 3 bases and 7 bases respectively, with 13 bases between them. Germline loops: CDR1 MGHRA, CDR2 YSYEKL. The CDR3 has 14 amino acids.

The V gene is TRBV5-1, the J gene TRBJ1-6, with D possibly matching TRBD1 (5 bases). CDR3 length: 19 amino acids. Trimming removed 4 bases from V and 0 bases from J, with 20 bases in between. The V gene's germline CDR1 is SGHRS and CDR2 YFSETQ. DNA for the CDR3: TGCGCCAGCAGCCTTGTGGGGTTCTCTCAGGGCTCCTATAATTCACCCCTCCACTTT. Its protein product is CASSLVGFSQGSYNSPLHF. Filled out from reference TRBV5-1 and TRBJ1-6, the complete variable domain reads KAGVTQTPRYLIKTRGQQVTLSCSPISGHRSVSWYQQTPGQGLQFLFEYFSETQRNKGNFPGRFSGRQFSNSRSEMNVSTLELGDSALYLCASSLVGFSQGSYNSPLHFGNGTRLTVT.

The chain joins TRBV28 to TRBJ2-7; TRBD1 matches at 9 bases. Germline lookup yields CDR1 MDHEN and CDR2 SYDVKM. J lost 2 bases, V lost 3 bases, and 8 bases had no gene match. This CDR3 is 16 amino acids long. The CDR3 reads CASSLSPGTGTYEQYF. CDR3 in DNA: TGTGCCAGCAGTTTGTCCCCCGGGACAGGGACCTACGAGCAGTACTTC. Full variable domain (rest looked up from reference TRBV28 and TRBJ2-7): DVKVTQSSRYLVKRTGEKVFLECVQDMDHENMFWYRQDPGLGLRLIYFSYDVKMKEKGDIPEGYSVSREKKERFSLILESASTNQTSMYLCASSLSPGTGTYEQYFGPGTRLTVT.

The chain recombines TRBV4-2 with TRBJ1-3; D gene unclear. The CDR3 runs 12 residues. V lost 4 bases and J lost 5, with 6 bases in between. Germline loops: CDR1 LGHNA, CDR2 YNFKEQ. The CDR3 DNA reads as TGTGCCAGCAGCCCTGTCCGAAACACCATATATTTT. Translation: CASSPVRNTIYF.